Below, 19 T cell receptor beta chains from the same sample are listed, as sequenced in a study of cytomegalovirus exposure and HLA in healthy donors. It was with 60 Vbeta and 13 Jbeta primers that the PCR ran. Measured with immunoSEQ multiplex PCR; TCRdb has only the in-frame clones, and not every one. The sample contains some 64,000 clones, around 90% of which appear only once. Sequenced sample: PBMCs. Receptor source: a young man in good health and CMV-seropositive.

The V gene is TRBV6-5, the J gene TRBJ2-1, with TRBD2 identical over 7 bases. CDR1 MNHEY and CDR2 SVGAGI come from the germline V gene. The CDR3 is 16 amino acids. V shed 0 bases and J 0 bases; nucleotides not matched to a gene: 2. CDR3 bases: TGTGCCAGCAGTTACTCGCCTAGCGGCTCCTACAATGAGCAGTTCTTC. Protein: CASSYSPSGSYNEQFF.

The gene calls are TRBV7-2 and TRBJ1-1, with no clear D. From germline, CDR1 is SGHTA and CDR2 FQGNSA. The CDR3 runs 13 residues. Trimming stripped 5 bases from V and 5 bases from J, with 12 bases between. The CDR3 region has the DNA TGTGCCAGCAGCCGTATACCGGGGACTGAAGCTTTCTTT. The encoded protein is CASSRIPGTEAFF.

The rearrangement uses TRBV21-1 and TRBJ2-5; TRBD1 reflects the table's D call only, with no check against the DNA. TRBV21-1 constitutes a pseudogene. The CDR3 runs 16 residues. CDR3 DNA sequence: TGTGCCAGCAGCAAAGCACGACAGGGGGCCCAAGAGACCCAGTACTTC. Translated, it gives CASSKARQGAQETQYF.

The chain uses TRBV14 and TRBJ1-2; 9 bases match TRBD1. The CDR3 runs to 15 residues. V trimming: 4 bases; J trimming: 8 bases; junction bases outside the gene matches: 11. Germline loops: CDR1 SGHDN, CDR2 FVKESK. The CDR3 loop is CASSLPGGTGNGYTF. The CDR3, as DNA: TGTGCCAGCAGCCTACCGGGAGGGACAGGGAACGGCTACACCTTC.

This rearrangement joins TRBV6-1 to TRBJ1-5; D ambiguous. Trimming removed 3 bases from V and 0 bases from J, with 9 bases in between. The germline V gene has CDR1 MNHNS and CDR2 SASEGT. CDR3 length equals 15 residues. CDR3 loop: CASSDRVPSNQPQHF. The CDR3, as DNA: TGTGCCAGCAGTGACCGGGTCCCTAGCAATCAGCCCCAGCATTTT.

The chain recombines TRBV14 with TRBJ2-3; D possibly corresponds to TRBD1 (6 bases). V was shortened by 4 bases and J by 3 bases, with 17 bases between the two germline ends. Germline loops: CDR1 SGHDN, CDR2 FVKESK. The CDR3 contains 16 residues. In nucleotides, the CDR3 is TGTGCCAGCAGCCTCACAAGCACAGGGAGAACAGATACGCAGTATTTT. It translates to CASSLTSTGRTDTQYF. Filled out from reference TRBV14 and TRBJ2-3, the complete variable domain reads EAGVTQFPSHSVIEKGQTVTLRCDPISGHDNLYWYRRVMGKEIKFLLHFVKESKQDESGMPNNRFLAERTGGTYSTLKVQPAELEDSGVYFCASSLTSTGRTDTQYFGPGTRLTVL.

This chain connects TRBV2 to TRBJ1-2; D is uncertain. The CDR3 contains 15 residues. Germline lookup yields CDR1 SNHLY and CDR2 FYNNEI. The V and J ends lost 1 base and 3 bases respectively, with 12 bases between them. CDR3 coding DNA: TGTGCCAGCAGTGAAGTCACTGACTCGGACTATGGCTACACCTTC. Protein product: CASSEVTDSDYGYTF.

This clone was seen a handful of times. This chain links TRBV6-5 with TRBJ2-7; 7 bases match TRBD1. Germline V CDR1 and CDR2: MNHEY, SVGAGI. CDR3 length: 15 amino acids. V was pared by 2 bases and J by 5 bases, with 9 bases of the junction left unmatched. The CDR3 DNA reads TGTGCCAGCAGTTACGGGAACAGGGGAGCAGACGAGCAGTACTTC. Encoded protein: CASSYGNRGADEQYF.

The rearrangement links TRBV10-3 to TRBJ2-3, with 7 bases matching TRBD1. CDR1 is ENHRY, CDR2 SYGVKD, per germline. This CDR3 is built from 16 residues. The J segment lost 2 bases and the V segment lost 8 bases, leaving 13 bases of the junction unmatched. CDR3 region: CAIGDGTEPLTDTQYF. The CDR3 DNA is TGTGCCATCGGGGACGGGACAGAACCACTCACAGATACGCAGTATTTT.

This chain uses TRBV4-1 with TRBJ2-1, with 12 bases lining up with TRBD2. The CDR3 is 14 residues long. Per the germline V gene, CDR1 is MGHRA and CDR2 is YSYEKL. After removal of 7 bases from V and 9 bases from J, the junction contained 7 bases not matched to a gene. DNA for the CDR3: TGCGCCAGCAATGGACTAGCGGGAATTCCTGAGCAGTTCTTC. It translates to CASNGLAGIPEQFF.

The CDR3 nucleotides are TGTGCCAGCAGTACCCGAGAACAGGGGTCCTACGAGCAGTACTTC. This gives the protein CASSTREQGSYEQYF. V usage is TRBV25-1 and J usage is TRBJ2-7; 7 bases align to TRBD1. CDR1 and CDR2 (germline): MGHDK, SYGVNS. The V segment lost 5 bases and the J segment 1 base; nucleotides outside the gene matches: 8. The CDR3 has 15 amino acids.

J is TRBJ1-2 and V is TRBV27; perhaps TRBD1 as D (5 bases). The CDR3 runs to 14 residues. V was cut by 4 bases and J by 2 bases, with 11 bases left in between. Germline-derived CDR1 and CDR2 are MNHEY and SMNVEV (reference sequence). The CDR3 sequence is CASSSIRGNYGYTF. CDR3 in DNA: TGTGCCAGCAGTTCAATACGGGGGAACTATGGCTACACCTTC.

This chain connects TRBV11-2 to TRBJ2-7, with TRBD2 as a possible D gene (6 bases). Trimming cost V 6 bases and J 4 bases, with 19 bases left between them. Germline assignment: CDR1 SGHAT and CDR2 FQNNGV. The length of the CDR3 is 15 residues. The CDR3 nucleotides read TGTGCCAGCAGTTCTGGGGGGTTCAGACCTTACGAGCAGTACTTC. Translation: CASSSGGFRPYEQYF.

V is TRBV27 and J is TRBJ2-7; perhaps TRBD2 as D (5 bases). V dropped 4 bases and J dropped 4 bases, with 17 bases sitting between them. CDR3 length: 15 residues. Germline V gives CDR1 MNHEY, CDR2 SMNVEV (reference sequence). The CDR3, as DNA: TGTGCCAGCAGTTCGCTAGCTGAGGGATCTTACGAGCAGTACTTC. The encoded protein is CASSSLAEGSYEQYF.

This chain connects TRBV7-9 to TRBJ2-5; 8 positions match TRBD1. Germline assignment: CDR1 SEHNR and CDR2 FQNEAQ (reference sequence). Germline trimming cut 3 bases from V and 2 bases from J; bases unmatched to any gene: 5. The CDR3 has 15 amino acids. CDR3 nucleotides: TGTGCCAGCAGCTTGGGACAGGCTACTCAAGAGACCCAGTACTTC. Translated, it gives CASSLGQATQETQYF.

This CDR3 is CASSESGRNYGYTF. In nucleotides, the CDR3 is TGCGCCAGCAGTGAGTCGGGCCGAAACTATGGCTACACCTTC. The rearrangement links TRBV10-2 to TRBJ1-2; no reliable D call. Germline CDR1 reads WSHSY; CDR2 reads SAAADI. There are 14 residues in the CDR3. V dropped 0 bases and J dropped 2 bases, with 7 bases sitting between them.

This clone was observed a handful of times. This specimen includes other DNA sequences encoding the same CDR3. The rearrangement uses TRBV5-1 and TRBJ2-3; the match to TRBD2 covers 9 bases. The germline V gene encodes CDR1 SGHRS and CDR2 YFSETQ. There are 15 residues in the CDR3. Losses at the gene ends were 0 bases for V and 4 bases for J; bases not matched to a gene: 3. The CDR3 sequence is CASSLGSGSPDTQYF. CDR3 nucleotides: TGCGCCAGCAGCTTGGGTAGCGGGAGTCCAGATACGCAGTATTTT.

This clone has just a few counts. The chain has TRBV6-1 and TRBJ2-7; 7 positions match TRBD2. V was clipped by 6 bases and J by 3 bases; unmatched bases: 2. This CDR3 spans 12 amino acids. Germline V gene sequence: CDR1 MNHNS, CDR2 SASEGT. The CDR3 sequence is CASSQRGYEQYF. The CDR3 DNA reads as TGTGCCAGCAGCCAGCGGGGCTACGAGCAGTACTTC.

The J gene is TRBJ1-5, the V gene TRBV19; D is perhaps TRBD1 (5 bases). V was shortened by 5 bases and J by 1 base, with 12 bases between the two germline ends. CDR1 LNHDA and CDR2 SQIVND come from the germline V gene (reference sequence). The CDR3 runs to 15 residues. This CDR3 is CASSLNKGSNQPQHF. CDR3 DNA: TGTGCCAGTAGTTTAAACAAGGGGAGCAATCAGCCCCAGCATTTT.